The present TCR beta chain was sequenced within a study of T cell responses to AZD1222 COVID-19 vaccine. Whole-study findings and limits: Among the donors, most were white British and more were female, and clonal diversity was possibly underestimated. Unmutated regions of variants are reportedly targeted by nearly half of spike-specific TCRs. There were vaccine-associated CD4 TCRs across spike, dominant at 160-218 and 743-854. Repertoire sampling was restricted to post-peak T cell response timepoints.

On this clone itself: No antigen is known for it.

Produced via immunoSEQ multiplex PCR; TCRdb's table is partial and in-frame only. The sample lists roughly 260,000 clones, over 90% seen once, with approximately 0.52% in the top ten. The CDR3 spans 13 residues. The V and J ends lost 5 bases and 2 bases respectively, with 9 bases between them. J is TRBJ1-2 and V is TRBV12-3 or TRBV12-4; D gene unclear. The material sequenced was peripheral blood, taken on day 0 of AZD1222 vaccination. This sequence originates from an adult in good health. CDR3 region: CASSPTINYGYTF. The DNA of the CDR3 is TGTGCCAGCAGTCCCACAATCAACTATGGCTACACCTTC.